This is a list of T cell receptor beta chains from one sample in a study of shared clonotypes between healthy human individuals. TCRdb keeps only in-frame clones here, not all; method: immunoSEQ multiplex PCR. The sample records just over 2,000,000 clones, less than 95% being singletons. Material for sequencing was naive CD8+ T cells sorted from blood. The receptors originated from a young man in good health. Each CDR3 is given with its conserved first and last residue.

CDR3 protein	CDR3 length	V gene
CASSPLGGAINTEAFF	16	TRBV4-1
CASSFRQAYEQYF	13	TRBV5-4
CATSRERSQETQYF	14	TRBV15
CASSLEGQDYEQYF	14	TRBV5-5
CSVQQGAYEQYF	12	TRBV29-1
CASSIDLEPETQYF	14	TRBV19
CASSLGAGGLGYTF	14	TRBV7-9
CASSRGGVEGEKLFF	15	TRBV4-3
CASSRITSSGSGDTQYF	17	TRBV7-9
CASGGGEKLFF	11	TRBV27
CASSTRDYSYEQYF	14	TRBV4-1
CASSLSGTTRDYEQYF	16	TRBV7-9
CASISGGEDTEAFF	14	TRBV28
CASINGAQPEQYF	13	TRBV7-9
CASSSTGWDEAFF	13	TRBV27
CASSFSSGRNTGELFF	16	TRBV13
CASSLFRDRENYNSPLHF	18	TRBV28
CASALAGVVDEQYF	14	TRBV19
CASSPRTVEAFF	12	TRBV7-9
CASSQSGTAIYEQYF	15	TRBV7-2
CASSVDPERMRETQYF	16	TRBV9
CASSHRDSYEQYF	13	TRBV27
CASSPLRVYGYTF	13	TRBV11-2
CASSKEGSGSYGYTF	15	TRBV5-5